The source of this TCR beta chain is a study of T cell repertoires in cytomegalovirus infection. TCRdb redid the calling of the reads with MiXCR, one entry per CDR3 protein. The table has around 500,000 distinct CDR3 sequences, about 42% seen once; the top ten hold about 41%. This CDR3 region has 11 residues. V was shortened by 5 bases and J by 5 bases, with 4 bases between the two germline ends. Notes on this clonotype: Its antigen is as yet unknown.

This TCR was recovered from a human donor in good health (CMV status not recorded). Some clones in this sample may be carry-over from other donors' samples. The sequenced sample was cultured PBMCs, obtained from culture after CMV antigen stimulation. The rearrangement links TRBV12-3 or TRBV12-4 to TRBJ2-1; the D is unclear. The CDR3 DNA reads as TGTGCCAGCAGTATGAACAATGAGCAGTTCTTC. This sequence encodes CASSMNNEQFF.